This TCR beta chain was observed in a study of T cell changes during pregnancy in multiple sclerosis. Trimming left V 5 bases short and J 2 bases short, with 18 bases between. The CDR3 totals 16 residues. Germline V gives CDR1 GTSNPN, CDR2 SVGIG (reference sequence). Assay: immunoSEQ multiplex PCR; the TCRdb copy retains only in-frame clones and omits some. The sample contains 85,000 to 130,000 clones, about 90% of which appear only once. The specimen was peripheral blood, collected after pregnancy. The V call is TRBV30, the J call TRBJ2-2, with D maybe TRBD1 (6 bases). The source of this sequence is a female donor with multiple sclerosis, enrolled in a pregnancy study. The CDR3 nucleotides are TGTGCCTGGCTCAGGGGCCGCCTATTCAACACCGGGGAGCTGTTTTTT. Its protein is CAWLRGRLFNTGELFF. The whole variable domain, remainder taken from reference TRBV30 and TRBJ2-2, is SQTIHQWPATLVQPVGSPLSLECTVEGTSNPNLYWYRQAAGRGLQLLFYSVGIGQISSEVPQNLSASRPQDRQFILSSKKLLLSDSGFYLCAWLRGRLFNTGELFFGEGSRLTVL.